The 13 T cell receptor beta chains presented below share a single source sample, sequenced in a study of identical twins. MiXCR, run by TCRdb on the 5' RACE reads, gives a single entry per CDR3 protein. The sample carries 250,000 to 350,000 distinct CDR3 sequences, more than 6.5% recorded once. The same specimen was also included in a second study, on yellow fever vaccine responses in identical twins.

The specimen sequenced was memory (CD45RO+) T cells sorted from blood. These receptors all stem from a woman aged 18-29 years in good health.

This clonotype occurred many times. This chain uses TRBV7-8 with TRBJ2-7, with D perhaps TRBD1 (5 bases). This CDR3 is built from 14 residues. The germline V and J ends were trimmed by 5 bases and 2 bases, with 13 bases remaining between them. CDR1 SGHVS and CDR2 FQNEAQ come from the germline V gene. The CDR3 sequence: CASSGMTETYEQYV. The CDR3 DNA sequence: TGTGCCAGCAGCGGAATGACAGAGACCTACGAGCAGTACGTC.

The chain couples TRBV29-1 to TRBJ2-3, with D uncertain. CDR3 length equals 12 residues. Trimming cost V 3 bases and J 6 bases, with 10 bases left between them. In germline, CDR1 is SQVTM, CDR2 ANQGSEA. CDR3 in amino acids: CSVDDLADTQYF. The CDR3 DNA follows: TGCAGCGTTGATGACTTAGCTGATACGCAGTATTTT.

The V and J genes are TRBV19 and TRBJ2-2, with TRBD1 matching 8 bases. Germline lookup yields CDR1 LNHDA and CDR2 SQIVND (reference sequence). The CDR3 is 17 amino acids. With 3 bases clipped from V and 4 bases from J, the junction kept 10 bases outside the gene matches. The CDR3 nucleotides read TGTGCCAGTAGTATCGGTATGACAGGGGTTAGCACCGGGGAGCTGTTTTTT. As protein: CASSIGMTGVSTGELFF.

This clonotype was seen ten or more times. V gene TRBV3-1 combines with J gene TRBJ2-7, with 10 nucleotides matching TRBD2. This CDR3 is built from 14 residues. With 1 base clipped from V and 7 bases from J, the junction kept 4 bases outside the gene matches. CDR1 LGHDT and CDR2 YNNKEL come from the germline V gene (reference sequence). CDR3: CASSQGLAGFEQYV. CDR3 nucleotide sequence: TGTGCCAGCAGCCAAGGACTAGCGGGTTTTGAGCAGTACGTC.

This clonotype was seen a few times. CDR3 sequence reads: CASSQDIGGTEAFF. The DNA for the CDR3 is TGTGCCAGCAGCCAAGATATAGGGGGCACTGAAGCTTTCTTT. This chain connects TRBV3-1 to TRBJ1-1, with D possibly TRBD1 on 6 matching bases. This CDR3 comprises 14 residues. V lost 0 bases to trimming and J lost 4 bases, with 9 bases between them. CDR1 is LGHDT and CDR2 is YNNKEL in the germline V gene (reference sequence).

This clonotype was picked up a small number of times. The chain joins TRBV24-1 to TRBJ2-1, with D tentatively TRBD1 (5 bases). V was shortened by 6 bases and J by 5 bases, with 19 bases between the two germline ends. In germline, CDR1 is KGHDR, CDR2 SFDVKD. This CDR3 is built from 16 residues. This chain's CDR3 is CATSWSGGAKNNEQFF. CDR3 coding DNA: TGTGCCACCAGTTGGAGTGGTGGGGCCAAAAACAATGAGCAGTTCTTC.

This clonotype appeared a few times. The CDR3 region has the DNA TGTGCCAGCAGTAGTACAGGGGCGTATACTGAAGCTTTCTTT. Protein: CASSSTGAYTEAFF. This chain connects TRBV12-3 or TRBV12-4 to TRBJ1-1; 7 bases align to TRBD1. Germline trimming cut 5 bases from V and 5 bases from J; bases unmatched to any gene: 8. This CDR3 comprises 14 residues.

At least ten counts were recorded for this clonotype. The CDR3 loop is CATSRVGGDGNTIYF. CDR3 in DNA: TGTGCCACCAGCCGCGTGGGAGGGGATGGAAACACCATATATTTT. V is TRBV15 and J is TRBJ1-3; a possible D gene is TRBD1 (5 bases). V lost 5 bases, J lost 3 bases, and 14 bases lay in between. Germline V gene sequence: CDR1 LNHNV, CDR2 YYDKDF (reference sequence). This CDR3 comprises 15 residues.

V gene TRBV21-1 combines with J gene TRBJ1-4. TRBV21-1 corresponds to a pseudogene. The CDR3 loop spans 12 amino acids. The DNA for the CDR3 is TGTGCCAGCAGCAAACCAAATGAAAAACTGTTTTTT. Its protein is CASSKPNEKLFF.

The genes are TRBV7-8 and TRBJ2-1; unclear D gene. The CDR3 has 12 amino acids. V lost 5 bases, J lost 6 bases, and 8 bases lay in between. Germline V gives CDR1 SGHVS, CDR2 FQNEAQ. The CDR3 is CASSPTPNEQFF. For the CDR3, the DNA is TGTGCCAGCAGCCCTACACCCAATGAGCAGTTCTTC.

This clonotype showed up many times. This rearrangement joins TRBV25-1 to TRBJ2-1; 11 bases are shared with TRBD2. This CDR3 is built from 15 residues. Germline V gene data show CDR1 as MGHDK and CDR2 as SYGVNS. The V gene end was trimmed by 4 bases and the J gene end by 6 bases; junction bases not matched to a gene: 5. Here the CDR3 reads CASSVGTSGVNEQFF. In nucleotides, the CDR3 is TGTGCCAGCAGTGTTGGGACTAGCGGAGTCAATGAGCAGTTCTTC.

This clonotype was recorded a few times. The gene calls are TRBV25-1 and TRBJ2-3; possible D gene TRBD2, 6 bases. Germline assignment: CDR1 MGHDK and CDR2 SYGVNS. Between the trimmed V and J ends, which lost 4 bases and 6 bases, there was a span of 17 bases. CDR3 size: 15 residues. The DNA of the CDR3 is TGTGCCAGCAGTGCTCCCGGATCACGGGGGGATACGCAGTATTTT. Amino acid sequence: CASSAPGSRGDTQYF.

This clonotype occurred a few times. CDR3 coding DNA: TGCGCCAGCGCAGGGTACAATGAGCAGTTCTTC. Protein product: CASAGYNEQFF. This chain joins TRBV5-1 and TRBJ2-1, with D possibly matching TRBD1 (5 bases). The CDR3 covers 11 residues. From germline, CDR1 is SGHRS and CDR2 YFSETQ. Trimming took off 7 bases at V and 4 bases at J, with 6 bases between the two ends. Using reference TRBV5-1 and TRBJ2-1 for the parts outside the CDR3, the full variable domain is KAGVTQTPRYLIKTRGQQVTLSCSPISGHRSVSWYQQTPGQGLQFLFEYFSETQRNKGNFPGRFSGRQFSNSRSEMNVSTLELGDSALYLCASAGYNEQFFGPGTRLTVL.